A few counts support the clone carrying this T cell receptor beta chain. Antigen: not known. These data originate in a study of T-cell reconstitution after alpha-beta-depleted transplantation in children. Whole-study results and caveats: The main origin of T-cell counts and diversity one year after transplant was newly produced T cells. Surviving recipient T cells and intrathymic progenitors accounted for some patients' high TCRbeta diversity at day 60.

During its preparation, the TCRbeta library received unique molecular identifiers. One entry per CDR3 protein results from TCRdb running MiXCR on the PCR reads. The sample includes some 460,000 distinct CDR3 sequences, 15% to 20% of them seen just once. V was cut by 4 bases and J by 0 bases, with 9 bases left in between. The CDR3 contains 15 residues. Looked up from germline, CDR1 is SGHDN and CDR2 is FVKESK. The chain carries TRBV14 and TRBJ2-2; D uncertain. This sequence was found in a boy under three years old who had a stem cell transplant for Wiskott-Aldrich syndrome, so the T cells may come from the graft donor. The input for sequencing was PBMCs, mostly from graft donor cells, taken 360 days after TCRalphabeta/CD19-depleted stem cell transplant. The CDR3 reads CASSPLLANTGELFF. The CDR3 bases are TGTGCCAGCAGCCCTTTATTAGCGAACACCGGGGAGCTGTTTTTT.